Shown below are 17 T cell receptor beta chains from a single sample sequenced in a study of regulatory T cells in long-lasting Graves disease. HTBI primers from iRepertoire and Arm-PCR of CDR3 regions yielded the TCR beta libraries. Each CDR3 protein is one row after TCRdb ran MiXCR on the multiplex PCR reads. The table has 500,000 to 800,000 distinct CDR3 sequences, 25% to 35% seen once; the top ten hold about two fifths. Regarding time point: persistent/refractory GD, antithyroid drugs over 5 years with positive TRAb. Preparation of the TCR library used RNA extracted from PBMCs. Sequenced here: peripheral blood mononuclear cells (PBMCs), sampled when the disease was refractory, from a patient treated with antithyroid drugs. These receptors were collected from a female donor with Graves disease.

This chain connects TRBV7-9 to TRBJ1-1; D is ambiguous. Per the germline V gene, CDR1 is SEHNR and CDR2 is FQNEAQ (reference sequence). Between the trimmed V and J ends, which lost 5 bases and 1 base, there was a span of 11 bases. The CDR3 extends over 14 amino acids. CDR3 loop: CASSPDTRNTEAFF. In nucleotides, the CDR3 is TGTGCCAGCAGCCCAGACACAAGGAACACTGAAGCTTTCTTT.

The chain combines TRBV12-5 with TRBJ1-1; 9 nucleotides line up with TRBD1. The V gene's germline CDR1 is LGHNT and CDR2 FRNRAP. Unmatched junction bases numbered 10, after V lost 0 bases and J lost 5 bases. The CDR3 covers 17 residues. The CDR3 coding sequence is TGTGCTAGTGGTTTGGTACTAACAGGGGGCGGGTTGACTGAAGCTTTCTTT. Its translation is CASGLVLTGGGLTEAFF.

The V call is TRBV7-9, the J call TRBJ1-1, with 10 bases that match TRBD1. Trimming removed 6 bases from V and 1 base from J; junction bases left unmatched: 8. The CDR3 covers 16 residues. Germline V lookup: CDR1 SEHNR, CDR2 FQNEAQ (reference sequence). CDR3 region: CASSDRQGAANTEAFF. In DNA form, the CDR3 reads TGTGCCAGCAGTGATAGACAGGGGGCTGCGAACACTGAAGCTTTCTTT.

The chain couples TRBV6-1 to TRBJ2-7, with D perhaps TRBD2 (5 bases). Trimming cost V 2 bases and J 2 bases, with 7 bases left between them. The CDR3 has 13 residues. Germline V gene sequence: CDR1 MNHNS, CDR2 SASEGT. The CDR3 bases are TGTGCCAGCAGTGAACGAGGGCCCTACGAGCAGTACTTC. It specifies CASSERGPYEQYF.

This CDR3 is CAISERWLNTEAFF. The CDR3 DNA reads TGTGCCATCAGTGAAAGGTGGCTTAACACTGAAGCTTTCTTT. The chain couples TRBV10-3 to TRBJ1-1; D gene ambiguous. The V gene lost 3 bases and the J gene lost 2 bases, with 10 bases spanning the gap. The CDR3 has 14 residues. Looked up from germline, CDR1 is ENHRY and CDR2 is SYGVKD.

The CDR3 nucleotides are TGTGCCAGCAGTTACGGCGTTATGAACACTGAAGCTTTCTTT. This codes for CASSYGVMNTEAFF. The V call is TRBV12-3 or TRBV12-4, the J call TRBJ1-1; D gene ambiguous. V lost 4 bases, J lost 0 bases, and 9 bases lay in between. The CDR3 covers 14 residues.

This clonotype was counted a few times. This chain links TRBV3-1 with TRBJ2-7, with 8 bases that match TRBD2. Looked up from germline, CDR1 is LGHDT and CDR2 is YNNKEL (reference sequence). The CDR3 consists of 16 residues. V trimming: 0 bases; J trimming: 5 bases; junction bases outside the gene matches: 9. CDR3 protein: CASSQDAPSGSHEQYF. DNA for the CDR3: TGTGCCAGCAGCCAAGATGCTCCTAGCGGGTCCCACGAGCAGTACTTC.

In its sample, this clonotype was seen many times. This chain uses TRBV2 with TRBJ1-2; D gene unclear. CDR3 size: 13 residues. In germline, CDR1 is SNHLY, CDR2 FYNNEI. Trimming shortened V by 0 bases and J by 4 bases, and 6 bases separated the two germline ends. CDR3 amino acids: CASSEASLYGYTF. For the CDR3, the DNA is TGTGCCAGCAGTGAAGCGTCTCTCTATGGCTACACCTTC.

The chain uses TRBV5-1 and TRBJ2-7; 11 nucleotides align to TRBD2. V trimming: 9 bases; J trimming: 3 bases; junction bases outside the gene matches: 5. The CDR3 loop spans 13 amino acids. The germline V gene has CDR1 SGHRS and CDR2 YFSETQ. CDR3 loop: CATRLAGSYEQYF. The CDR3 nucleotides read TGCGCCACCAGACTAGCGGGAAGCTACGAGCAGTACTTC.

This clonotype has just one count. The chain has TRBV20-1 and TRBJ1-1, with 10 bases matching TRBD1. Germline CDR1 and CDR2: DFQATT and SNEGSKA (reference sequence). The trim removed 6 bases at V and 4 bases at J, leaving 8 bases unmatched. This CDR3 is built from 14 residues. The CDR3 protein is CSASTTGGFTEAFF. The CDR3, as DNA: TGCAGTGCCAGCACGACAGGGGGCTTCACTGAAGCTTTCTTT.

This clonotype was detected many times. The chain couples TRBV28 to TRBJ1-1; D not resolved. This CDR3 region has 17 residues. Between the trimmed V and J ends, which lost 6 bases and 0 bases, there was a span of 20 bases. CDR1 and CDR2 (germline): MDHEN, SYDVKM. CDR3 coding DNA: TGTGCCAGCAGCCCCGTCCAGGTTCCAACCCTGAACACTGAAGCTTTCTTT. Translated, it gives CASSPVQVPTLNTEAFF.

The chain employs TRBV9 and TRBJ1-1; possibly TRBD1 for D (5 bases). This CDR3 has 15 residues. V was shortened by 4 bases and J by 4 bases, with 17 bases between the two germline ends. Germline V CDR1 and CDR2: SGDLS, YYNGEE. The CDR3 sequence is CASSPGLEGSTEAFF. CDR3 coding DNA: TGTGCCAGCAGCCCGGGATTAGAGGGGAGCACTGAAGCTTTCTTT.

The V call is TRBV3-1, the J call TRBJ1-5; D is uncertain. The CDR3 has 13 amino acids. The V gene's germline CDR1 is LGHDT and CDR2 YNNKEL (reference sequence). The ends were cut back, 0 bases at V and 4 bases at J, with 4 bases in the middle. Here the CDR3 reads CASSQERNQPQHF. The CDR3 nucleotides are TGTGCCAGCAGCCAAGAGAGGAATCAGCCCCAGCATTTT. The whole variable domain, remainder taken from reference TRBV3-1 and TRBJ1-5, is DTAVSQTPKYLVTQMGNDKSIKCEQNLGHDTMYWYKQDSKKFLKIMFSYNNKELIINETVPNRFSPKSPDKAHLNLHINSLELGDSAVYFCASSQERNQPQHFGDGTRLSIL.

CDR3 coding DNA: TGCGCCAGCAGTGGGCCTTCTAGCGGGAGGCCCCCCGGGGAGCTGTTTTTT. The encoded protein is CASSGPSSGRPPGELFF. V is TRBV10-1 and J is TRBJ2-2; TRBD2 agrees at 11 bases. The CDR3 covers 17 residues. CDR1 and CDR2 (germline): WNHNN, SYGVQD (reference sequence). Trimming cost V 4 bases and J 6 bases; bases outside gene matches: 10.

This clonotype was seen more than once but under ten times. V is TRBV11-2 and J is TRBJ1-1; D is perhaps TRBD1 (6 bases). V dropped 3 bases and J dropped 5 bases, with 13 bases sitting between them. In germline, CDR1 is SGHAT, CDR2 FQNNGV. The CDR3 consists of 14 residues. CDR3 region: CASSLHRARTEAFF. The CDR3 DNA is TGTGCCAGCAGCTTGCACAGGGCCCGAACTGAAGCTTTCTTT.

In its sample, this clonotype was seen many times. The V and J genes are TRBV20-1 and TRBJ1-6, with D possibly TRBD1 on 5 matching bases. The CDR3 is 13 residues long. Looked up from germline, CDR1 is DFQATT and CDR2 is SNEGSKA (reference sequence). The germline V and J ends were trimmed by 6 bases and 7 bases, with 13 bases remaining between them. The CDR3 reads CSASGPRNSPLHF. The CDR3 region has the DNA TGCAGTGCCTCGGGACCGAGAAATTCACCCCTCCACTTT.

The V and J genes are TRBV28 and TRBJ2-3, with a tentative D call TRBD2 (6 bases). CDR1 MDHEN and CDR2 SYDVKM come from the germline V gene. CDR3 size: 17 residues. V was trimmed by 5 bases and J by 6 bases, leaving 24 bases between them. CDR3 region: CASSKRPVRLEGDTQYF. The CDR3 DNA follows: TGTGCCAGCAGTAAACGACCAGTTCGCCTGGAGGGTGATACGCAGTATTTT.